This is a list of T cell receptor beta chains from one sample in a study of T-cell memory formation after mild COVID-19. TCRdb used MiXCR to reprocess the 5' RACE reads, holding one entry per CDR3 protein. Among 55,000 to 70,000 distinct CDR3 sequences listed, 28% were seen once. The sample was PBMCs or a T cell subset sorted from them (not recorded which). These receptors originate from a man younger than 30 who had mild COVID-19 (a few samples of this study predate the infection). Cell type and time point are not known. The CDR3 runs from the conserved cysteine through the conserved F or W. Fields, in order: clone size, D gene, V gene, J gene, CDR3 protein, CDR3 DNA. A D gene is named only where the DNA matches it firmly. Rows may omit the clone size; those that give it use once, few, many or a size class.

clone size: few
D gene: TRBD1
V gene: TRBV5-1
J gene: TRBJ2-1
CDR3 protein: CASAPGQYNEQFF
CDR3 DNA: TGCGCCAGCGCCCCGGGACAGTACAATGAGCAGTTCTTC

clone size: .
D gene: .
V gene: TRBV4-1
J gene: TRBJ2-2
CDR3 protein: CASSQEAGVNTGELFF
CDR3 DNA: TGCGCCAGCAGCCAAGAGGCAGGAGTGAACACCGGGGAGCTGTTTTTT

clone size: many
D gene: .
V gene: TRBV19
J gene: TRBJ1-1
CDR3 protein: CASIRTGNTEAFF
CDR3 DNA: TGTGCCAGTATCCGGACGGGGAACACTGAAGCTTTCTTT

clone size: .
D gene: .
V gene: TRBV30
J gene: TRBJ1-1
CDR3 protein: CAWSVTVDTEAFF
CDR3 DNA: TGTGCCTGGAGTGTAACGGTGGACACTGAAGCTTTCTTT

clone size: .
D gene: .
V gene: TRBV3-1
J gene: TRBJ2-7
CDR3 protein: CASSQYRDYEQYF
CDR3 DNA: TGTGCCAGCAGCCAATACAGAGACTACGAGCAGTACTTC

clone size: .
D gene: TRBD1
V gene: TRBV12-3/TRBV12-4
J gene: TRBJ2-2
CDR3 protein: CASNPTGLGGELFF
CDR3 DNA: TGTGCCAGCAATCCGACAGGGCTGGGCGGGGAGCTGTTTTTT

clone size: .
D gene: TRBD2
V gene: TRBV7-8
J gene: TRBJ2-3
CDR3 protein: CASSPAGADTQYF
CDR3 DNA: TGTGCCAGCAGCCCAGCGGGGGCAGATACGCAGTATTTT

clone size: few
D gene: .
V gene: TRBV7-9
J gene: TRBJ2-7
CDR3 protein: CASSPETGLGEQYF
CDR3 DNA: TGTGCCAGCAGCCCTGAGACAGGACTGGGGGAGCAGTACTTC

clone size: once
D gene: .
V gene: TRBV27
J gene: TRBJ2-1
CDR3 protein: CASSFGLEQFF
CDR3 DNA: TGTGCCAGCAGTTTCGGTTTAGAGCAGTTCTTC

clone size: .
D gene: TRBD1
V gene: TRBV15
J gene: TRBJ1-5
CDR3 protein: CATSGTGRDQQPQHF
CDR3 DNA: TGTGCCACCAGCGGGACAGGACGGGATCAACAGCCCCAGCATTTT

clone size: few
D gene: TRBD2
V gene: TRBV4-1
J gene: TRBJ2-2
CDR3 protein: CASSPRIAGTSGELFF
CDR3 DNA: TGCGCCAGCAGTCCCCGGATAGCGGGGACCTCCGGGGAGCTGTTTTTT

clone size: .
D gene: .
V gene: TRBV4-3
J gene: TRBJ1-5
CDR3 protein: CASSQETTGGNQPQHF
CDR3 DNA: TGCGCCAGCAGCCAAGAGACGACTGGGGGCAATCAGCCCCAGCATTTT

clone size: .
D gene: .
V gene: TRBV6-2/TRBV6-3
J gene: TRBJ2-3
CDR3 protein: CASSYRGIVVTDTQYF
CDR3 DNA: TGTGCCAGCAGTTACAGGGGAATAGTGGTAACAGATACGCAGTATTTT

clone size: once
D gene: .
V gene: TRBV5-4
J gene: TRBJ1-4
CDR3 protein: CASSLMAGNEKLFF
CDR3 DNA: TGTGCCAGCAGCTTGATGGCAGGGAATGAAAAACTGTTTTTT

clone size: .
D gene: .
V gene: TRBV4-1
J gene: TRBJ2-2
CDR3 protein: CASSQKGLPNTGELFF
CDR3 DNA: TGCGCCAGCAGCCAAAAGGGACTGCCGAACACCGGGGAGCTGTTTTTT

clone size: few
D gene: .
V gene: TRBV12-3/TRBV12-4
J gene: TRBJ1-1
CDR3 protein: CASRQQGTTEAFF
CDR3 DNA: TGTGCCAGCAGACAACAGGGCACCACTGAAGCTTTCTTT

clone size: few
D gene: .
V gene: TRBV6-6
J gene: TRBJ2-2
CDR3 protein: CASSAGLTANTGELFF
CDR3 DNA: TGTGCCAGCTCTGCGGGGCTTACCGCGAACACCGGGGAGCTGTTTTTT

clone size: .
D gene: .
V gene: TRBV12-5
J gene: TRBJ1-2
CDR3 protein: CASGLGLPEEDGYTF
CDR3 DNA: TGTGCTAGTGGTTTGGGACTCCCGGAAGAAGATGGCTACACCTTC

clone size: few
D gene: .
V gene: TRBV11-2
J gene: TRBJ2-2
CDR3 protein: CASSLGRQGVDTGELFF
CDR3 DNA: TGTGCCAGCAGCTTAGGCAGGCAGGGTGTGGACACCGGGGAGCTGTTTTTT

clone size: .
D gene: .
V gene: TRBV12-3/TRBV12-4
J gene: TRBJ1-2
CDR3 protein: CASSLGAQPGYGYTF
CDR3 DNA: TGTGCCAGCAGTTTAGGGGCGCAGCCCGGGTATGGCTACACCTTC

clone size: few
D gene: TRBD1
V gene: TRBV7-6
J gene: TRBJ2-1
CDR3 protein: CASSHRDRGVDEQFF
CDR3 DNA: TGTGCCAGCAGCCACCGGGACAGGGGTGTCGATGAGCAGTTCTTC

clone size: .
D gene: .
V gene: TRBV7-6
J gene: TRBJ2-3
CDR3 protein: CASSLGVTGTDTQYF
CDR3 DNA: TGTGCCAGCAGCTTAGGGGTGACGGGCACAGATACGCAGTATTTT

clone size: .
D gene: .
V gene: TRBV4-1
J gene: TRBJ1-1
CDR3 protein: CASSPGYSNTEAFF
CDR3 DNA: TGCGCCAGCAGCCCGGGATACTCGAACACTGAAGCTTTCTTT

clone size: .
D gene: TRBD1
V gene: TRBV30
J gene: TRBJ2-7
CDR3 protein: CAWSFAAPGTAYEQYF
CDR3 DNA: TGTGCCTGGAGCTTCGCAGCCCCCGGGACAGCGTACGAGCAGTACTTC

clone size: .
D gene: TRBD1
V gene: TRBV20-1
J gene: TRBJ2-7
CDR3 protein: CSANTGVEVYEQYF
CDR3 DNA: TGCAGTGCTAACACAGGGGTTGAGGTCTACGAGCAGTACTTC

clone size: .
D gene: .
V gene: TRBV4-1
J gene: TRBJ2-5
CDR3 protein: CASSQGSDYSQETQYF
CDR3 DNA: TGCGCCAGCAGCCAAGGATCGGACTATTCTCAAGAGACCCAGTACTTC

clone size: few
D gene: TRBD1
V gene: TRBV7-9
J gene: TRBJ2-4
CDR3 protein: CASSIHVGGKGSIQYF
CDR3 DNA: TGTGCCAGCAGCATCCATGTAGGGGGCAAGGGAAGCATTCAGTACTTC

clone size: .
D gene: TRBD1
V gene: TRBV6-5
J gene: TRBJ1-1
CDR3 protein: CASSEPGQGTEAFF
CDR3 DNA: TGTGCCAGCAGTGAACCGGGACAGGGCACTGAAGCTTTCTTT

clone size: .
D gene: .
V gene: TRBV7-9
J gene: TRBJ2-1
CDR3 protein: CASSLGAGAYSTKFF
CDR3 DNA: TGTGCCAGCAGCTTAGGGGCGGGGGCCTACTCGACAAAGTTCTTC

clone size: few
D gene: .
V gene: TRBV18
J gene: TRBJ2-7
CDR3 protein: CASSPKDSTYEQYF
CDR3 DNA: TGTGCCAGCTCACCTAAGGACAGCACCTACGAGCAGTACTTC

clone size: few
D gene: .
V gene: TRBV29-1
J gene: TRBJ1-2
CDR3 protein: CSVGTAVLGYGYTF
CDR3 DNA: TGCAGCGTTGGCACGGCTGTGTTGGGCTATGGCTACACCTTC

clone size: few
D gene: .
V gene: TRBV7-9
J gene: TRBJ2-3
CDR3 protein: CASSLVGPKGIDTQYF
CDR3 DNA: TGTGCCAGCAGCTTAGTTGGACCCAAGGGGATCGATACGCAGTATTTT

clone size: few
D gene: .
V gene: TRBV20-1
J gene: TRBJ2-5
CDR3 protein: CSARPPPWGRRETQYF
CDR3 DNA: TGCAGTGCTAGACCCCCCCCCTGGGGGAGGAGGGAGACCCAGTACTTC

clone size: .
D gene: TRBD2
V gene: TRBV7-9
J gene: TRBJ2-7
CDR3 protein: CASSLSGDEQYF
CDR3 DNA: TGTGCCAGCAGCCTAAGCGGGGACGAGCAGTACTTC

clone size: .
D gene: .
V gene: TRBV20-1
J gene: TRBJ1-1
CDR3 protein: CSAIPPSVGNTEAFF
CDR3 DNA: TGCAGTGCTATCCCTCCGTCGGTAGGGAACACTGAAGCTTTCTTT

clone size: .
D gene: .
V gene: TRBV29-1
J gene: TRBJ1-1
CDR3 protein: CSVEQNTEAFF
CDR3 DNA: TGCAGCGTTGAACAGAACACTGAAGCTTTCTTT

clone size: .
D gene: .
V gene: TRBV12-3/TRBV12-4
J gene: TRBJ2-4
CDR3 protein: CASSFEWGVAKNIQYF
CDR3 DNA: TGTGCCAGCAGTTTCGAGTGGGGGGTAGCCAAAAACATTCAGTACTTC

clone size: few
D gene: .
V gene: TRBV7-9
J gene: TRBJ2-1
CDR3 protein: CASSLVTRLEFF
CDR3 DNA: TGTGCCAGCAGCCTAGTTACAAGGTTGGAGTTCTTC

clone size: few
D gene: .
V gene: TRBV12-3/TRBV12-4
J gene: TRBJ2-3
CDR3 protein: CASRGVSTDTQYF
CDR3 DNA: TGTGCCTCGCGGGGCGTAAGCACAGATACGCAGTATTTT

clone size: .
D gene: .
V gene: TRBV9
J gene: TRBJ2-5
CDR3 protein: CASSAAGETQYF
CDR3 DNA: TGTGCCAGCAGCGCAGCAGGGGAGACCCAGTACTTC

clone size: .
D gene: TRBD2
V gene: TRBV12-3/TRBV12-4
J gene: TRBJ2-4
CDR3 protein: CASSSGLENIQYF
CDR3 DNA: TGTGCCAGCAGCTCTGGACTAGAAAACATTCAGTACTTC

clone size: many
D gene: .
V gene: TRBV9
J gene: TRBJ2-3
CDR3 protein: CASSADRNTDTQYF
CDR3 DNA: TGTGCCAGCAGCGCAGACAGGAACACAGATACGCAGTATTTT

clone size: .
D gene: .
V gene: TRBV12-3/TRBV12-4
J gene: TRBJ2-2
CDR3 protein: CASTFVSNTGELFF
CDR3 DNA: TGTGCCAGCACCTTCGTATCGAACACCGGGGAGCTGTTTTTT

clone size: .
D gene: .
V gene: TRBV20-1
J gene: TRBJ2-1
CDR3 protein: CSARDPTRGPYNEQFF
CDR3 DNA: TGCAGTGCTAGAGACCCCACTAGGGGCCCCTACAATGAGCAGTTCTTC

clone size: .
D gene: .
V gene: TRBV7-8
J gene: TRBJ1-1
CDR3 protein: CASSSKVKGNTEAFF
CDR3 DNA: TGTGCCAGCAGCTCGAAAGTTAAGGGGAACACTGAAGCTTTCTTT

clone size: .
D gene: TRBD1
V gene: TRBV7-6
J gene: TRBJ1-1
CDR3 protein: CASSPSQGASTEAFF
CDR3 DNA: TGTGCCAGCAGCCCGTCACAGGGGGCGAGCACTGAAGCTTTCTTT

clone size: .
D gene: TRBD1
V gene: TRBV4-1
J gene: TRBJ1-1
CDR3 protein: CASSQGGGTALNTEAFF
CDR3 DNA: TGCGCCAGCAGCCAAGGGGGCGGGACAGCTCTGAACACTGAAGCTTTCTTT

clone size: .
D gene: TRBD1
V gene: TRBV7-6
J gene: TRBJ2-7
CDR3 protein: CASSLGDRGAYEQYF
CDR3 DNA: TGTGCCAGCAGCTTAGGGGACAGGGGAGCCTACGAGCAGTACTTC

clone size: few
D gene: .
V gene: TRBV19
J gene: TRBJ2-7
CDR3 protein: CASSIQGNEQYF
CDR3 DNA: TGTGCCAGTAGTATCCAGGGGAACGAGCAGTACTTC

clone size: .
D gene: .
V gene: TRBV19
J gene: TRBJ2-3
CDR3 protein: CASSIRGVSTDTQYF
CDR3 DNA: TGTGCCAGTAGTATTCGTGGGGTGAGCACAGATACGCAGTATTTT

clone size: .
D gene: .
V gene: TRBV9
J gene: TRBJ2-3
CDR3 protein: CASSSRTASTDTQYF
CDR3 DNA: TGTGCCAGCAGCTCAAGGACCGCCAGCACAGATACGCAGTATTTT

clone size: many
D gene: .
V gene: TRBV7-6
J gene: TRBJ1-5
CDR3 protein: CASSLGAGQPQHF
CDR3 DNA: TGTGCCAGCAGCTTAGGGGCTGGGCAGCCCCAGCATTTT

clone size: many
D gene: TRBD2
V gene: TRBV24-1
J gene: TRBJ2-1
CDR3 protein: CATSDRGVSEQFF
CDR3 DNA: TGTGCCACCAGTGATCGGGGGGTCAGCGAGCAGTTCTTC

clone size: .
D gene: TRBD1
V gene: TRBV24-1
J gene: TRBJ2-1
CDR3 protein: CATSDFGRGPHREQFF
CDR3 DNA: TGTGCCACCAGTGATTTCGGCAGGGGGCCCCACCGGGAGCAGTTCTTC

clone size: .
D gene: TRBD1
V gene: TRBV5-1
J gene: TRBJ1-1
CDR3 protein: CASTDLPGTGGTEAFF
CDR3 DNA: TGCGCCAGCACCGATCTGCCCGGGACAGGGGGCACTGAAGCTTTCTTT

clone size: .
D gene: .
V gene: TRBV7-2
J gene: TRBJ2-5
CDR3 protein: CASSLGPPETQYF
CDR3 DNA: TGTGCCAGCAGCCTCGGACCTCCAGAGACCCAGTACTTC

clone size: few
D gene: .
V gene: TRBV4-3
J gene: TRBJ2-1
CDR3 protein: CASSQDPVMSSRSNEQFF
CDR3 DNA: TGCGCCAGCAGCCAAGATCCAGTCATGTCTAGCCGATCCAATGAGCAGTTCTTC

clone size: few
D gene: .
V gene: TRBV7-8
J gene: TRBJ1-5
CDR3 protein: CASSPKPDSNQPQHF
CDR3 DNA: TGTGCCAGCAGCCCGAAGCCGGATAGCAATCAGCCCCAGCATTTT

clone size: .
D gene: TRBD2
V gene: TRBV5-1
J gene: TRBJ2-3
CDR3 protein: CASSYRTSGGEDTQYF
CDR3 DNA: TGCGCCAGCAGCTACCGGACTAGCGGGGGGGAAGATACGCAGTATTTT

clone size: few
D gene: .
V gene: TRBV6-2/TRBV6-3
J gene: TRBJ1-1
CDR3 protein: CASSYVGGATEAFF
CDR3 DNA: TGTGCCAGCAGTTATGTTGGCGGCGCCACTGAAGCTTTCTTT